This T cell receptor (beta chain) was retrieved from a study of T cell responses to AZD1222 COVID-19 vaccine. The repertoire was sequenced with immunoSEQ multiplex PCR; TCRdb's copy has only in-frame clones and lacks some. This table holds about 110,000 clones, approximately 90% found once. Unmatched junction bases numbered 3, after V lost 0 bases and J lost 4 bases. Germline values: CDR1 SGDLS, CDR2 YYNGEE. CDR3 length: 15 residues. Sequencing used peripheral blood, obtained on day 0 of AZD1222 vaccination. This receptor was identified in an adult in good health. V gene TRBV9 combines with J gene TRBJ2-7; TRBD2 matches 11 bases. The CDR3 reads CASSVETSGIYEQYF. The CDR3, as DNA: TGTGCCAGCAGCGTAGAGACTAGCGGGATTTACGAGCAGTACTTC.